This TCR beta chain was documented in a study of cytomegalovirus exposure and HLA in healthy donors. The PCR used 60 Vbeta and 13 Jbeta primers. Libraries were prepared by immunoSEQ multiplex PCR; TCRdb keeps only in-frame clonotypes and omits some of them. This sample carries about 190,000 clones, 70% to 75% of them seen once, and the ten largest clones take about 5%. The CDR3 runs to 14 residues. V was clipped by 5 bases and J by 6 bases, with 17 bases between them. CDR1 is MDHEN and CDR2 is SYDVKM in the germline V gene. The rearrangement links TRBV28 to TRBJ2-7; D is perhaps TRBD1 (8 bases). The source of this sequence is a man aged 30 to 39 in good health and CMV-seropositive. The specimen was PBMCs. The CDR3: CASSRNRGGGEQYF. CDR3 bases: TGTGCCAGCAGTCGAAACAGGGGGGGAGGCGAGCAGTACTTC. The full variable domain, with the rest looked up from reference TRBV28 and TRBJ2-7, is DVKVTQSSRYLVKRTGEKVFLECVQDMDHENMFWYRQDPGLGLRLIYFSYDVKMKEKGDIPEGYSVSREKKERFSLILESASTNQTSMYLCASSRNRGGGEQYFGPGTRLTVT.